This T cell receptor (beta chain) was documented in a study of graft-versus-host responses after intestinal transplantation. Assay used: immunoSEQ multiplex PCR; TCRdb lists only in-frame clones, some missing. The data hold 23,000 or so clones, with roughly 90% observed a single time. Between the trimmed V and J ends, which lost 1 base and 8 bases, there was a span of 26 bases. CDR3 size: 19 residues. Germline CDR1 SGHVS, CDR2 FNYEAQ. The chain employs TRBV7-6 and TRBJ1-4, with TRBD1 as a possible D gene (5 bases). The origin of this receptor is a human patient who received an intestinal transplant, so some T cells may come from the graft donor. Sequencing was performed on PBMCs, taken roughly 38 days after intestinal transplant. CDR3 nucleotides: TGTGCCAGCAGCTTAGTAGCGTCCCAGGCGGGTCAGGGCCGAGAAAAACTGTTTTTT. Translating it yields CASSLVASQAGQGREKLFF.